This is a list of T cell receptor beta chains from one sample in a study of OX40 agonist ivuxolimab in advanced cancers. Generated by immunoSEQ multiplex PCR, the TCRdb table keeps only in-frame clones and is missing some. The sample includes tens of thousands of clones, 80% to 90% of them seen just once. Here the sequenced sample was CD4+ or CD8+ T cells sorted from blood, taken in a trial of the OX40 agonist ivuxolimab. The source of these receptors is an adult with an advanced solid tumor such as melanoma, head and neck, liver or kidney cancer. The CDR3 runs from the conserved cysteine through the conserved F or W. The D gene is left open where the match is weak. Clone size is shown for a subset of rows, as once, few, many or a class of expanded clone.

J: TRBJ1-1
size: once
V: TRBV7-6
D: NA
CDR3: CASSLGRGSEAFF
DNA: TGTGCCAGCAGCTTAGGTCGGGGATCTGAAGCTTTCTTT

J: TRBJ2-7
size: NA
V: TRBV2
D: NA
CDR3: CASSDRQRPYEQYF
DNA: TGTGCCAGCTCTGACCGACAGAGGCCCTACGAGCAGTACTTC

J: TRBJ1-1
size: NA
V: TRBV7-3
D: TRBD1
CDR3: CASSAAQGADTEAFF
DNA: TGTGCCAGCAGCGCAGCACAGGGGGCTGACACTGAAGCTTTCTTT

J: TRBJ1-1
size: NA
V: TRBV4-2
D: NA
CDR3: CASSPYQESSTEAFF
DNA: TGTGCCAGCAGCCCCTACCAGGAGTCGAGCACTGAAGCTTTCTTT

J: TRBJ2-1
size: once
V: TRBV4-3
D: TRBD1
CDR3: CASSQDEGQGDEQFF
DNA: TGCGCCAGCAGCCAAGATGAGGGACAGGGGGATGAGCAGTTCTTC

J: TRBJ2-1
size: NA
V: TRBV28
D: NA
CDR3: CASSLGDGFYNEQFF
DNA: TGTGCCAGCAGTTTAGGTGACGGTTTCTACAATGAGCAGTTCTTC

J: TRBJ1-1
size: NA
V: TRBV6-5
D: TRBD1
CDR3: CASVRQGLNTEAFF
DNA: TGTGCCAGCGTTAGACAGGGTTTAAACACTGAAGCTTTCTTT

J: TRBJ1-5
size: NA
V: TRBV4-1
D: NA
CDR3: CASSQATGYNQPQHF
DNA: TGCGCCAGCAGCCAAGCAACGGGTTACAATCAGCCCCAGCATTTT

J: TRBJ2-1
size: NA
V: TRBV23-1
D: NA
CDR3: CASSHVNRTANEQFF
DNA: TGCGCCAGCAGCCATGTTAATAGGACAGCTAACGAGCAGTTCTTC

J: TRBJ2-3
size: NA
V: TRBV9
D: TRBD2
CDR3: CASSVSSGSLTDTQYF
DNA: TGTGCCAGCAGCGTTTCTAGCGGGAGTTTGACAGATACGCAGTATTTT

J: TRBJ1-2
size: NA
V: TRBV4-1
D: NA
CDR3: CASSQVTGSQYGYTF
DNA: TGCGCCAGCAGCCAAGTCACAGGGTCTCAGTATGGCTACACCTTC

J: TRBJ2-3
size: NA
V: TRBV28
D: NA
CDR3: CASRTEGDTQYF
DNA: TGTGCCAGCAGGACAGAAGGGGATACGCAGTATTTT

J: TRBJ1-3
size: NA
V: TRBV19
D: NA
CDR3: CASSIGGFSGNTIYF
DNA: TGTGCCAGTAGTATCGGGGGTTTCTCTGGAAACACCATATATTTT

J: TRBJ2-1
size: NA
V: TRBV5-1
D: TRBD1
CDR3: CASSRDSGIYNEQFF
DNA: TGCGCCAGCAGCAGGGACAGTGGGATCTACAATGAGCAGTTCTTC

J: TRBJ1-1
size: NA
V: TRBV25-1
D: NA
CDR3: CASSEPQGGLNTEAFF
DNA: TGTGCCAGCAGTGAACCCCAGGGCGGACTGAACACTGAAGCTTTCTTT

J: TRBJ2-2
size: NA
V: TRBV11-3
D: NA
CDR3: CASSPGQWTNTGELFF
DNA: TGTGCCAGCAGCCCTGGACAGTGGACGAACACCGGGGAGCTGTTTTTT

J: TRBJ2-1
size: NA
V: TRBV11-3
D: NA
CDR3: CASSSPGNNEQFF
DNA: TGTGCCAGCAGCTCCCCGGGGAACAATGAGCAGTTCTTC

J: TRBJ1-1
size: NA
V: TRBV5-1
D: NA
CDR3: CASSGNSDLNTEAFF
DNA: TGCGCCAGCAGCGGAAACAGCGACTTGAACACTGAAGCTTTCTTT

J: TRBJ1-1
size: once
V: TRBV12-2
D: NA
CDR3: CASRLAEGGKSGWTEAFF
DNA: TGTGCAAGTCGCTTAGCAGAGGGGGGCAAGTCTGGGTGGACTGAAGCTTTCTTT

J: TRBJ2-6
size: NA
V: TRBV27
D: NA
CDR3: CASSSSGANVLTF
DNA: TGTGCCAGCAGTTCCTCTGGGGCCAACGTCCTGACTTTC

J: TRBJ1-2
size: NA
V: TRBV10-3
D: NA
CDR3: CATMGLWKGYTF
DNA: TGTGCCACCATGGGTCTCTGGAAGGGCTACACCTTC

J: TRBJ2-1
size: NA
V: TRBV27
D: TRBD2
CDR3: CASSFGLAYEQFF
DNA: TGTGCCAGCAGTTTCGGACTAGCCTATGAGCAGTTCTTC

J: TRBJ2-1
size: once
V: TRBV7-9
D: TRBD2
CDR3: CASSSILNSGRSSYNEQFF
DNA: TGTGCCAGCAGCTCAATTTTAAATAGCGGGAGATCGTCCTACAATGAGCAGTTCTTC

J: TRBJ2-1
size: NA
V: TRBV7-9
D: TRBD2
CDR3: CASSFPGGSYNEQFF
DNA: TGTGCCAGCAGCTTTCCCGGGGGGTCTTACAATGAGCAGTTCTTC

J: TRBJ1-4
size: NA
V: TRBV19
D: NA
CDR3: CASSNPGATNEKLFF
DNA: TGTGCCAGTAGTAACCCGGGAGCAACTAATGAAAAACTGTTTTTT